Listed here are 32 T cell receptor beta chains from one sample, sequenced in a study of T cells after yellow fever vaccination. TCRdb processed the 5' RACE reads anew with MiXCR; each CDR3 protein has one entry. In the table there are 70,000 or so distinct CDR3 sequences, approximately 7.3% of which are singletons. The sequencing here drew on CD8+ T cells sorted from PBMCs, taken approximately 11 days after the first yellow fever vaccination. The receptor source for this set is a man between 18 and 35 years old who received the YFV17D yellow fever vaccine.

The CDR3 DNA follows: TGTGCCAGCAGTTACTCATCCATTGCGGAGACCCAGTACTTC. Its protein is CASSYSSIAETQYF. This chain links TRBV6-5 with TRBJ2-5; no clear D gene. The CDR3 consists of 14 residues. Germline CDR1 is MNHEY and CDR2 is SVGAGI. V gave up 0 bases and J gave up 5 bases, with 10 bases separating them.

This clonotype was seen many times. The chain uses TRBV7-9 and TRBJ2-7; D gene ambiguous. The CDR3 extends over 11 amino acids. Trimming took 4 bases from V and 4 from J, leaving 5 bases between them. Germline V gene sequence: CDR1 SEHNR, CDR2 FQNEAQ (reference sequence). The CDR3 loop is CASSSEYEQYF. The DNA for the CDR3 is TGTGCCAGCAGCTCCGAATACGAGCAGTACTTC.

This clonotype was seen more than once but under ten times. The V gene is TRBV7-9, the J gene TRBJ1-1; perhaps TRBD1 as D (5 bases). CDR1 SEHNR and CDR2 FQNEAQ come from the germline V gene (reference sequence). Trimming cost V 3 bases and J 5 bases, with 13 bases left between them. The CDR3 covers 14 residues. CDR3 region: CASSLGVLGTEAFF. For the CDR3, the DNA is TGTGCCAGCAGCTTGGGGGTCCTTGGGACTGAAGCTTTCTTT.

The CDR3 DNA is TGCGCCAGCAGCTACCTTGGCACCGGGGAGCTGTTTTTT. Its translation is CASSYLGTGELFF. The V gene is TRBV4-3, the J gene TRBJ2-2; no firm D call. The CDR3 has 13 residues. V lost 5 bases to trimming and J lost 4 bases, with 8 bases between them. The germline V gene has CDR1 LGHNA and CDR2 YSLEER.

This clonotype has a handful of counts. The chain is built from TRBV4-2 and TRBJ2-2; D remains ambiguous. Germline lookup yields CDR1 LGHNA and CDR2 YNFKEQ. This CDR3 comprises 16 residues. The V gene lost 0 bases and the J gene lost 6 bases, with 14 bases spanning the gap. CDR3 protein: CASSQDLFGNAGELFF. Here the CDR3 DNA reads TGTGCCAGCAGCCAAGATCTATTTGGTAATGCCGGGGAGCTGTTTTTT.

This clonotype showed up just a few times. The rearrangement joins TRBV12-5 to TRBJ2-3; D possibly corresponds to TRBD1 (6 bases). Trimming cost V 5 bases and J 5 bases, with 14 bases left between them. Germline-derived CDR1 and CDR2 are LGHNT and FRNRAP. The CDR3 length is 14 residues. CDR3 in amino acids: CASGIGTILDTQYF. DNA for the CDR3: TGTGCTAGTGGTATCGGGACAATTCTAGATACGCAGTATTTT.

There are many counts of this clonotype. The V call is TRBV27, the J call TRBJ1-4; 8 nucleotides align to TRBD1. Germline CDR1 MNHEY, CDR2 SMNVEV (reference sequence). With V trimmed by 4 bases and J by 6 bases, 7 bases remained unmatched. This CDR3 is 15 amino acids long. The CDR3 sequence is CASSSRQGLDEKLFF. The CDR3 DNA sequence: TGTGCCAGCAGTTCTCGACAGGGGTTGGATGAAAAACTGTTTTTT.

This clonotype was observed a few times. This rearrangement joins TRBV11-1 to TRBJ2-7; 8 bases fit TRBD1. There are 18 residues in the CDR3. After removal of 5 bases from V and 3 bases from J, the junction contained 18 bases not matched to a gene. Germline V gene sequence: CDR1 SGHAT, CDR2 FQDESV (reference sequence). This CDR3 reads CASSPRDRPPEINYEQYF. Here the CDR3 DNA reads TGTGCCAGCAGCCCCCGGGACAGGCCCCCCGAGATCAACTACGAGCAGTACTTC.

At least ten counts were recorded for this clonotype. The chain recombines TRBV7-9 with TRBJ2-1; perhaps TRBD2 as D (6 bases). CDR3 length: 16 amino acids. CDR1 and CDR2 from the germline V gene are SEHNR and FQNEAQ (reference sequence). Trimming removed 5 bases at V and 8 bases at J, with 22 bases between. The CDR3 bases are TGTGCCAGCAGCCCCAACGCGGGATCCATGGAATATGAGCAGTTCTTC. This sequence encodes CASSPNAGSMEYEQFF.

Worth noting for this clonotype: This clone may be a read error of a much larger clone one base away. The J gene is TRBJ2-1, the V gene TRBV29-1, with 7 bases that match TRBD1. CDR1 and CDR2 (germline): SQVTM, ANQGSEA. This CDR3 spans 14 amino acids. The CDR3 is CSIEMDRTLDEQFF. For the CDR3, the DNA is TGCAGCATTGAAATGGACAGGACGTTGGATGAGCAGTTCTTC.

This clonotype has a count of ten or more. The chain is built from TRBV4-3 and TRBJ2-1, with 7 bases fitting TRBD1. Germline CDR1 LGHNA, CDR2 YSLEER. This CDR3 region has 16 residues. Germline trimming cut 0 bases from V and 6 bases from J; bases unmatched to any gene: 8. Here the CDR3 reads CASSQEYRGQGNEQFF. The CDR3 DNA reads as TGCGCCAGCAGCCAAGAGTACAGGGGCCAGGGCAATGAGCAGTTCTTC.

In its sample, this clonotype was seen many times. This rearrangement joins TRBV24-1 to TRBJ2-1, with TRBD1 identical over 7 bases. The germline V gene has CDR1 KGHDR and CDR2 SFDVKD. This CDR3 has 15 residues. The V gene end was trimmed by 3 bases and the J gene end by 9 bases; junction bases not matched to a gene: 10. This chain's CDR3 is CATSDPTGRLAEQFF. In nucleotides, the CDR3 is TGTGCCACCAGTGATCCGACAGGGCGGTTGGCTGAGCAGTTCTTC.

This clonotype came up many times. The chain has TRBV20-1 and TRBJ2-1; tentative D call: TRBD1 (6 bases). Germline V gene data show CDR1 as DFQATT and CDR2 as SNEGSKA (reference sequence). The CDR3 runs 14 residues. DNA for the CDR3: TGCAGGGAGTTGGAACAGGGTGCCTACAATGAGCAGTTCTTC. This translates into CRELEQGAYNEQFF.

This clonotype was seen ten or more times. The chain employs TRBV7-9 and TRBJ2-3; 12 bases line up with TRBD2. The V segment lost 4 bases and the J segment 0 bases; nucleotides outside the gene matches: 5. The CDR3 spans 17 residues. CDR1 SEHNR and CDR2 FQNEAQ come from the germline V gene (reference sequence). CDR3 DNA sequence: TGTGCCAGCAGCTCTACTGGACTAGCGGGAAGCACAGATACGCAGTATTTT. This translates into CASSSTGLAGSTDTQYF. The full variable domain, with the rest looked up from reference TRBV7-9 and TRBJ2-3, is DTGVSQNPRHKITKRGQNVTFRCDPISEHNRLYWYRQTLGQGPEFLTYFQNEAQLEKSRLLSDRFSAERPKGSFSTLEIQRTEQGDSAMYLCASSSTGLAGSTDTQYFGPGTRLTVL.

This clonotype has ten or more counts. This chain connects TRBV20-1 to TRBJ2-3; 10 bases are a match to TRBD2. Germline-derived CDR1 and CDR2 are DFQATT and SNEGSKA (reference sequence). The V segment lost 0 bases and the J segment 2 bases; nucleotides outside the gene matches: 2. CDR3 size: 15 residues. CDR3 sequence reads: CSARDLAGVTDTQYF. CDR3 nucleotide sequence: TGCAGTGCTAGAGATCTAGCGGGGGTCACAGATACGCAGTATTTT.

This clonotype occurred many times. This chain joins TRBV14 and TRBJ2-7; no clear D gene. The CDR3 contains 15 residues. V gave up 4 bases and J gave up 2 bases, with 15 bases separating them. Germline loops: CDR1 SGHDN, CDR2 FVKESK. CDR3 nucleotides: TGTGCCAGCAGCCCTGGAGCACTCCTACCCTACGAGCAGTACTTC. Encoded protein: CASSPGALLPYEQYF.

V and J are TRBV19 and TRBJ2-7; no definite D call. This CDR3 has 13 residues. V was cut by 3 bases and J by 2 bases, with 8 bases left in between. CDR1 is LNHDA and CDR2 is SQIVND in the germline V gene (reference sequence). The CDR3 DNA is TGTGCCAGTAGTATCGGTTTAGCCTACGAGCAGTACTTC. It encodes CASSIGLAYEQYF.

This clonotype was picked up many times. A junction boundary mismatches the germline segment, possibly from a read error. DNA of the CDR3: TGTGCCACCTGGACAGGGAACATCGGGGAGCTGTTTTTT. It yields the protein CATWTGNIGELFF. The chain is built from TRBV11-2 and TRBJ2-2, with TRBD1 identical over 8 bases. Germline assignment: CDR1 SGHAT and CDR2 FQNNGV. The CDR3 is made up of 13 amino acids.

The CDR3 protein is CASSFIAGGRDTQYF. DNA of the CDR3: TGTGCCAGCAGCTTCATAGCGGGGGGGCGGGATACGCAGTATTTT. The V call is TRBV7-3, the J call TRBJ2-3; 11 bases fit TRBD2. V gave up 3 bases and J gave up 6 bases; unmatched junction bases: 5. CDR1 SGHTA and CDR2 FQGTGA come from the germline V gene. CDR3 length: 15 amino acids.

The table lists this clonotype with many counts. The genes are TRBV18 and TRBJ2-6; D is perhaps TRBD2 (5 bases). The V gene lost 3 bases and the J gene lost 0 bases, with 9 bases spanning the gap. This CDR3 region has 16 residues. Looked up from germline, CDR1 is KGHSH and CDR2 is LQKENI. CDR3 protein: CASSPTGYSGANVLTF. In DNA form, the CDR3 reads TGTGCCAGCTCACCGACGGGATACTCTGGGGCCAACGTCCTGACTTTC. Combining the CDR3 with reference TRBV18 and TRBJ2-6 gives the whole variable domain NAGVMQNPRHLVRRRGQEARLRCSPMKGHSHVYWYRQLPEEGLKFMVYLQKENIIDESGMPKERFSAEFPKEGPSILRIQQVVRGDSAAYFCASSPTGYSGANVLTFGAGSRLTVL.

This clonotype was seen repeatedly, ten times or more. The chain recombines TRBV4-3 with TRBJ2-7; TRBD2 might be the D (6 bases). Per the germline V gene, CDR1 is LGHNA and CDR2 is YSLEER. The CDR3 runs 14 residues. Trimming shortened V by 5 bases and J by 4 bases, and 15 bases separated the two germline ends. DNA of the CDR3: TGCGCCAGCAGCTGGAGGGACGGGGGATACGAGCAGTACTTC. It is translated as CASSWRDGGYEQYF.

This clonotype was found many times. The gene calls are TRBV7-9 and TRBJ2-5; D remains unclear. This CDR3 contains 13 residues. In germline, CDR1 is SEHNR, CDR2 FQNEAQ (reference sequence). V was clipped by 7 bases and J by 5 bases, with 14 bases between them. CDR3 DNA: TGTGCCAGCATTCTCGGCCCCCGGGAGACCCAGTACTTC. The encoded protein is CASILGPRETQYF.

The chain employs TRBV24-1 and TRBJ2-3; 7 bases map to TRBD1. This CDR3 has 15 amino acids. Germline loops: CDR1 KGHDR, CDR2 SFDVKD. The V segment lost 4 bases and the J segment 4 bases; nucleotides outside the gene matches: 7. CDR3 in DNA: TGTGCCACCAGTGACCCGCTAGGGGGCCCAGATACGCAGTATTTT. Residues: CATSDPLGGPDTQYF.

Ten or more counts support this clonotype. The chain uses TRBV5-1 and TRBJ1-1, with D tentatively TRBD1 (5 bases). The CDR3 contains 14 residues. CDR1 and CDR2 (germline): SGHRS, YFSETQ. V lost 5 bases and J lost 0, with 11 bases in between. Here the CDR3 DNA reads TGCGCCAGCAGTGACGGGACGGTGAACACTGAAGCTTTCTTT. This sequence encodes CASSDGTVNTEAFF.

The chain is built from TRBV5-1 and TRBJ1-6; weak D call: TRBD1 (5 bases). V was trimmed by 4 bases and J by 6 bases, leaving 14 bases between them. The CDR3 has 15 amino acids. CDR1 is SGHRS, CDR2 YFSETQ, per germline. The CDR3 spells CASSEGRGGNSPLHF. The CDR3 region has the DNA TGCGCCAGCAGCGAGGGACGGGGAGGTAATTCACCCCTCCACTTT.

This clonotype was seen a handful of times. The gene calls are TRBV11-2 and TRBJ2-3, with 7 bases fitting TRBD2. Germline values: CDR1 SGHAT, CDR2 FQNNGV. The V gene end was trimmed by 5 bases and the J gene end by 4 bases; junction bases not matched to a gene: 9. The CDR3 length is 15 residues. Here the CDR3 reads CASSHRLAGADTQYF. For the CDR3, the DNA is TGTGCCAGCAGCCATCGACTAGCCGGTGCAGATACGCAGTATTTT. Complete variable domain (other parts from reference TRBV11-2 and TRBJ2-3): EAGVAQSPRYKIIEKRQSVAFWCNPISGHATLYWYQQILGQGPKLLIQFQNNGVVDDSQLPKDRFSAERLKGVDSTLKIQPAKLEDSAVYLCASSHRLAGADTQYFGPGTRLTVL.

This clonotype has ten or more counts. The gene calls are TRBV27 and TRBJ1-1; D unclear. Trimming cost V 8 bases and J 1 base, with 14 bases left between them. The V gene's germline CDR1 is MNHEY and CDR2 SMNVEV (reference sequence). This CDR3 is 14 amino acids long. The CDR3 loop reads CASRNPPENTEAFF. CDR3 coding DNA: TGTGCCAGCCGTAACCCACCAGAGAACACTGAAGCTTTCTTT.

The sample holds a few counts of this clonotype. This chain joins TRBV7-9 and TRBJ1-1; D remains unclear. The CDR3 covers 15 residues. The germline V gene has CDR1 SEHNR and CDR2 FQNEAQ (reference sequence). Trimming removed 4 bases at V and 1 base at J, with 13 bases between. The CDR3 sequence is CASSSSRERNTEAFF. The CDR3 region has the DNA TGTGCCAGCAGCTCATCGAGAGAGAGGAACACTGAAGCTTTCTTT.

This clonotype appeared a few times. The rearrangement links TRBV11-1 to TRBJ2-1, with 11 bases lining up with TRBD2. The CDR3 length is 16 residues. Losses at the gene ends were 2 bases for V and 7 bases for J; bases not matched to a gene: 7. Germline V gene lookup returns CDR1 SGHAT and CDR2 FQDESV (reference sequence). CDR3 sequence (DNA): TGTGCCAGCAGCTTACCCACTAGCGGGGGCTGGAATGAGCAGTTCTTC. Its translation is CASSLPTSGGWNEQFF.

The chain is built from TRBV6-1 and TRBJ2-2; D remains unclear. The germline CDR1 and CDR2 sequences are MNHNS and SASEGT. The CDR3 spans 14 residues. The V and J ends lost 1 base and 5 bases respectively, with 8 bases between them. CDR3 DNA: TGTGCCAGCAGTGAAGGGGCAGAAACCGGGGAGCTGTTTTTT. Encoded protein: CASSEGAETGELFF.

This clonotype was counted ten times or more. The chain recombines TRBV12-3 or TRBV12-4 with TRBJ2-4; 11 positions match TRBD2. The V and J ends lost 5 bases and 6 bases, in that order; junction bases with no gene match: 3. The CDR3 covers 14 residues. The CDR3 loop reads CASSVGTSGNIQYF. The CDR3 nucleotides are TGTGCCAGCAGTGTCGGGACTAGCGGAAACATTCAGTACTTC.

This clonotype has ten or more counts. The chain combines TRBV7-9 with TRBJ2-1, with TRBD1 matching over 8 bases. The CDR3 loop spans 15 amino acids. Germline values: CDR1 SEHNR, CDR2 FQNEAQ (reference sequence). V shed 3 bases, J shed 5 bases, and the junction held 6 bases outside the gene matches. CDR3 nucleotides: TGTGCCAGCAGCTTCCCCGACAGGGGAGACAATGAGCAGTTCTTC. Translation gives CASSFPDRGDNEQFF.